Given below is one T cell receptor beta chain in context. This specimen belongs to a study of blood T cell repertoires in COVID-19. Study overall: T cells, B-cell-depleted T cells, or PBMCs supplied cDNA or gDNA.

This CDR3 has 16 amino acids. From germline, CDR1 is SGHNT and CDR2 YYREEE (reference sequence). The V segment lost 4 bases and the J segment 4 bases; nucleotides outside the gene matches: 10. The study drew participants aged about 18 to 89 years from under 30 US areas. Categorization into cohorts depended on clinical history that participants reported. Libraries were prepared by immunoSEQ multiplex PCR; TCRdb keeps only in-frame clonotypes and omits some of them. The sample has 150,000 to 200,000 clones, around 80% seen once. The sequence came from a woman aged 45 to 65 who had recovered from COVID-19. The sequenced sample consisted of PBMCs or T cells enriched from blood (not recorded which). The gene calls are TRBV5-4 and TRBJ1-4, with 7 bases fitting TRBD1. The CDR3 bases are TGTGCCAGCAGCAGCTTTGGACAGGTTCTTAATGAAAAACTGTTTTTT. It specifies CASSSFGQVLNEKLFF.